Below, 17 T cell receptor beta chains from the same sample are listed, as sequenced in a study of blood T cell repertoires in COVID-19. The method was immunoSEQ multiplex PCR; TCRdb's version includes in-frame clones alone and lacks a portion of them. Of fewer than 350,000 clones listed, 65% to 90% are singletons. Sequenced input: peripheral blood. All receptors come from a human donor in a cohort sampled during active COVID-19.

The chain links TRBV5-1 to TRBJ1-1; D not resolved. This CDR3 has 15 residues. Trimming stripped 0 bases from V and 1 base from J, with 10 bases between. Germline assignment: CDR1 SGHRS and CDR2 YFSETQ. The CDR3 DNA reads TGCGCCAGCAGCTTGGCCCTAGGCCCGAACACTGAAGCTTTCTTT. Amino acid sequence: CASSLALGPNTEAFF.

This clone was seen many times. Other DNA sequences in the same sample also yield this CDR3. The rearrangement joins TRBV5-1 to TRBJ2-7, with 9 bases lining up with TRBD2. CDR1 SGHRS and CDR2 YFSETQ come from the germline V gene. The ends lost 1 base at V and 4 bases at J; junction bases unmatched: 6. The CDR3 totals 15 residues. In nucleotides, the CDR3 is TGCGCCAGCAGCTTGACAGCGGGGGGCGGATACGAGCAGTACTTC. Translating gives CASSLTAGGGYEQYF. The variable domain in full, with the rest retrieved from reference TRBV5-1 and TRBJ2-7, is KAGVTQTPRYLIKTRGQQVTLSCSPISGHRSVSWYQQTPGQGLQFLFEYFSETQRNKGNFPGRFSGRQFSNSRSEMNVSTLELGDSALYLCASSLTAGGGYEQYFGPGTRLTVT.

V is TRBV5-6 and J is TRBJ2-2; 9 positions agree with TRBD2. The germline V gene encodes CDR1 SGHDT and CDR2 YYEEEE. V shed 3 bases, J shed 7 bases, and the junction held 7 bases outside the gene matches. This CDR3 region has 15 residues. The CDR3 DNA follows: TGTGCCAGCAGCTCGACTAGCGGCAGCGGCGGGGAGCTGTTTTTT. It is translated as CASSSTSGSGGELFF.

V is TRBV6-4 and J is TRBJ1-1, with D unclear. Germline CDR1 reads MRHNA; CDR2 reads SNTAGT. This CDR3 is built from 14 residues. Between the trimmed V and J ends, which lost 5 bases and 0 bases, there was a span of 10 bases. CDR3 nucleotides: TGTGCCAGCAGTAGTGGACTGTTGAACACTGAAGCTTTCTTT. Translation gives CASSSGLLNTEAFF.

The chain links TRBV10-3 to TRBJ1-2; 7 bases fit TRBD1. The CDR3 loop spans 13 amino acids. The germline V gene has CDR1 ENHRY and CDR2 SYGVKD. V lost 5 bases, J lost 8 bases, and 8 bases stayed unmatched. The CDR3 nucleotides read TGTGCCATCAGTAAACGACAGGGCCGCGGCTACACCTTC. This codes for CAISKRQGRGYTF.

This clone was seen once. The chain has TRBV7-9 and TRBJ2-1, with unresolved D. The germline V gene has CDR1 SEHNR and CDR2 FQNEAQ (reference sequence). V was trimmed by 1 base and J by 6 bases, leaving 4 bases between them. The CDR3 has 12 amino acids. CDR3 amino acids: CASSLGSNEQFF. The CDR3 nucleotides read TGTGCCAGCAGCTTAGGGAGCAATGAGCAGTTCTTC.

This clone was detected only once. The genes are TRBV4-2 and TRBJ1-3, with D tentatively TRBD1 (6 bases). The CDR3 runs 15 residues. CDR1 and CDR2 (germline): LGHNA, YNFKEQ. V was shortened by 3 bases and J by 7 bases, with 16 bases between the two germline ends. The CDR3, as DNA: TGTGCCAGCAGCCAGGAGACAGGACTCCTTAACACCATATATTTT. It is translated as CASSQETGLLNTIYF.

The chain joins TRBV2 to TRBJ2-3; 9 nucleotides match TRBD1. CDR1 and CDR2 from the germline V gene are SNHLY and FYNNEI. CDR3 size: 13 residues. V shed 11 bases and J 1 base; nucleotides not matched to a gene: 4. The CDR3 nucleotides read TGTGCCTCCCGACAGGGGGGCACAGATACGCAGTATTTT. It translates to CASRQGGTDTQYF. Combining the CDR3 with reference TRBV2 and TRBJ2-3 gives the whole variable domain EPEVTQTPSHQVTQMGQEVILRCVPISNHLYFYWYRQILGQKVEFLVSFYNNEISEKSEIFDDQFSVERPDGSNFTLKIRSTKLEDSAMYFCASRQGGTDTQYFGPGTRLTVL.

The rearrangement links TRBV9 to TRBJ1-4; no clear D gene. This CDR3 comprises 15 residues. Trimming shortened V by 4 bases and J by 0 bases, and 10 bases separated the two germline ends. Germline values: CDR1 SGDLS, CDR2 YYNGEE. The CDR3 coding sequence is TGTGCCAGCAGCCCGTTAACGGCAACTAATGAAAAACTGTTTTTT. Its translation: CASSPLTATNEKLFF. Using reference TRBV9 and TRBJ1-4 for the parts outside the CDR3, the full variable domain is DSGVTQTPKHLITATGQRVTLRCSPRSGDLSVYWYQQSLDQGLQFLIQYYNGEERAKGNILERFSAQQFPDLHSELNLSSLELGDSALYFCASSPLTATNEKLFFGSGTQLSVL.

This sequence joins TRBV18 and TRBJ1-4, with 7 bases that match TRBD1. CDR3 length: 14 residues. Germline V CDR1 and CDR2: KGHSH, LQKENI. Germline trimming cut 6 bases from V and 8 bases from J; bases unmatched to any gene: 9. Here the CDR3 reads CASSPDRDAEKLFF. The CDR3 coding sequence is TGTGCCAGCTCCCCTGACAGGGACGCCGAAAAACTGTTTTTT.

At least ten counts were recorded for this clone. DNA of the CDR3: TGTGCCAGCAGCCCCTCTGGGACAGGTTTCGACGAGCAGTACTTC. Translation: CASSPSGTGFDEQYF. The chain combines TRBV7-9 with TRBJ2-7; TRBD1 matches 8 bases. Germline loops: CDR1 SEHNR, CDR2 FQNEAQ (reference sequence). The V gene end was trimmed by 5 bases and the J gene end by 5 bases; junction bases not matched to a gene: 11. This CDR3 has 15 amino acids.

This chain uses TRBV12-5 with TRBJ2-2; D is ambiguous. Between the trimmed V and J ends, which lost 7 bases and 3 bases, there was a span of 15 bases. There are 15 residues in the CDR3. CDR1 is LGHNT, CDR2 FRNRAP, per germline. The CDR3 bases are TGTGCTAGTGCGCTGGGCAGTTTTTACACCGGGGAGCTGTTTTTT. Protein product: CASALGSFYTGELFF.

This chain links TRBV25-1 with TRBJ1-1; tentatively, D is TRBD1 (6 bases). Trimming cost V 1 base and J 5 bases, with 17 bases left between them. CDR3 length: 16 amino acids. CDR1 is MGHDK and CDR2 is SYGVNS in the germline V gene. The CDR3 loop reads CASSESFQGLFTEAFF. As DNA, the CDR3 is TGTGCCAGCAGTGAATCTTTCCAGGGGCTATTTACTGAAGCTTTCTTT.

V is TRBV19 and J is TRBJ1-5; TRBD1 matches at 10 bases. The CDR3 runs to 16 residues. The germline CDR1 and CDR2 sequences are LNHDA and SQIVND (reference sequence). The V and J ends lost 5 bases and 5 bases, in that order; junction bases with no gene match: 9. As DNA, the CDR3 is TGTGCCAGTAGTGGCCCCGGGACAGGGGATTATCAGCCCCAGCATTTT. Translated: CASSGPGTGDYQPQHF.

The chain recombines TRBV29-1 with TRBJ1-4; D gene unclear. The germline V and J ends were trimmed by 3 bases and 4 bases, with 9 bases remaining between them. The length of the CDR3 is 13 residues. CDR1 and CDR2 from the germline V gene are SQVTM and ANQGSEA. This chain's CDR3 is CSVDHGFNEKLFF. The CDR3 nucleotides are TGCAGCGTTGATCACGGTTTTAATGAAAAACTGTTTTTT.

The J gene is TRBJ2-7, the V gene TRBV12-3 or TRBV12-4; 7 bases are shared with TRBD1. The trim removed 4 bases at V and 2 bases at J, leaving 2 bases unmatched. CDR3 length: 13 amino acids. CDR3: CASSWDRPYEQYF. The CDR3 DNA follows: TGTGCCAGCAGTTGGGACAGACCCTACGAGCAGTACTTC.

The rearrangement links TRBV10-3 to TRBJ1-4; D not resolved. The CDR3 extends over 15 amino acids. V was clipped by 3 bases and J by 0 bases, with 8 bases between them. Germline loops: CDR1 ENHRY, CDR2 SYGVKD. The CDR3 DNA reads as TGTGCCATCAGTGAAGTAGTTGCAACTAATGAAAAACTGTTTTTT. Its protein is CAISEVVATNEKLFF.